A single sample is the source of the 5 T cell receptor beta chains below, sequenced in a study of T cells in Graves' hyperthyroidism and ophthalmopathy. Researchers took RNA transcripts and amplified the TCR beta CDR3 regions from them. RT-PCR in the first round (using the HTBI primer set) targeted the TCR CDR3. Via MiXCR, TCRdb re-called the multiplex PCR reads, giving one row per CDR3 protein. The sample lists about 600,000 distinct CDR3 sequences; more than 15% were seen once. The sequenced sample consisted of blood. All receptors derive from a woman between 40 and 50 years old with Graves' ophthalmopathy.

In this sample, this clonotype turned up a few times. This rearrangement joins TRBV28 to TRBJ1-4; D is ambiguous. Germline assignment: CDR1 MDHEN and CDR2 SYDVKM. V was trimmed by 2 bases and J by 7 bases, leaving 5 bases between them. The CDR3 is made up of 12 amino acids. The CDR3 reads CASSLPTEKLFF. CDR3 coding DNA: TGTGCCAGCAGTTTACCGACTGAAAAACTGTTTTTT.

V usage is TRBV18 and J usage is TRBJ1-6; a possible D gene is TRBD1 (5 bases). Germline V gene sequence: CDR1 KGHSH, CDR2 LQKENI. Trimming removed 3 bases from V and 10 bases from J, with 10 bases in between. There are 13 residues in the CDR3. The CDR3 sequence: CASSPGTESPLHF. The CDR3 DNA reads as TGTGCCAGCTCACCGGGGACGGAATCACCCCTCCACTTT. Variable domain in full (rest from reference TRBV18 and TRBJ1-6): NAGVMQNPRHLVRRRGQEARLRCSPMKGHSHVYWYRQLPEEGLKFMVYLQKENIIDESGMPKERFSAEFPKEGPSILRIQQVVRGDSAAYFCASSPGTESPLHFGNGTRLTVT.

This clonotype occurred once. The rearrangement uses TRBV19 and TRBJ2-2; D may correspond to TRBD1 or TRBD2 (5 bases each). This CDR3 spans 13 amino acids. In germline, CDR1 is LNHDA, CDR2 SQIVND (reference sequence). V was shortened by 7 bases and J by 3 bases, with 9 bases between the two germline ends. The CDR3 region is CASKQDYTGELFF. The CDR3 region has the DNA TGTGCCAGTAAACAGGACTACACCGGGGAGCTGTTTTTT.

The rearrangement joins TRBV6-1 to TRBJ2-1; TRBD2 matches at 12 bases. The V and J ends lost 4 bases and 0 bases, in that order; junction bases with no gene match: 13. CDR1 is MNHNS and CDR2 is SASEGT in the germline V gene. This CDR3 is built from 20 residues. CDR3 loop: CASSGRTSGKTLSSYNEQFF. CDR3 bases: TGTGCCAGCAGTGGGCGGACTAGCGGGAAAACTCTGAGCTCCTACAATGAGCAGTTCTTC.

This clonotype came up a few times. The CDR3 DNA sequence: TGTGCCAGTAGTCCCTTGAGGATGGGGAATAGCAATCAGCCCCAGCATTTT. Amino acids: CASSPLRMGNSNQPQHF. The chain employs TRBV19 and TRBJ1-5; no reliable D call. The CDR3 covers 17 residues. CDR1 is LNHDA, CDR2 SQIVND, per germline (reference sequence). The germline V and J ends were trimmed by 5 bases and 0 bases, with 17 bases remaining between them.